What follows is one T cell receptor (beta chain) and its context. Its antigen remains unknown. The CDR3 is 13 amino acids. Germline V gene lookup returns CDR1 SNHLY and CDR2 FYNNEI. Trimming at V came to 6 bases and at J to 5 bases, leaving 6 bases not matched to a gene. The entry originates in a study of cytomegalovirus exposure and HLA in healthy donors. As for the study in general: Prior work identified under 130 million unique TCR beta sequences in roughly 190 million T cells. Inside one of the first data releases sat some 93 million unique TCRs taken from HLA-typed donors. Overall study results and limits: TCR beta chain V- and J-gene trimming was linked, in a later analysis, to a missense variant in DCLRE1C.

A multiplex PCR was run with 60 Vbeta primers and 13 Jbeta primers. The data were produced by immunoSEQ multiplex PCR, yet TCRdb's version contains in-frame clones alone and is incomplete. This sample has 150,000 to 200,000 clones, with about 85% found just once. The chain carries TRBV2 and TRBJ2-5; TRBD2 matches 7 bases. The sequence was obtained from a boy aged 2 to 9 in good health and CMV-seronegative. Sequencing was carried out using PBMCs. CDR3 nucleotides: TGTGCCAGCAGAGTCGCGGGAGTGGAGACCCAGTACTTC. This translates into CASRVAGVETQYF.